This T cell receptor beta chain is from a study of regulatory T cells in long-lasting Graves disease (dated by TCRdb to about 2021). Turning to the overall study: In the newly diagnosed Graves' disease group, patients had been taking antithyroid drugs for less than 3 months. Peripheral blood TCR sequencing and RNA sequencing compared persistent Graves' disease patients with newly diagnosed Graves' disease patients. The study was conducted in China and was registered as a clinical trial. TCR sequencing covered roughly 13 persistent and roughly 20 newly diagnosed Graves' disease patients, around 33 samples in total. The paper's findings and limits, for the study overall: Lower TCR Shannon entropy and fewer highly expanded clones were observed in persistent Graves' disease patients than in newly diagnosed patients, which suggested clonal expansion. Sequencing and analysis were limited to the TCR beta chain. Only peripheral blood was studied, because thyroid tissue, the primary lesion, was inaccessible. A larger number of public clonotypes was shared among persistent patients (2,741) than among newly diagnosed patients (roughly 980). Persistent disease showed preferential use of TRBV28, TRBJ1-2 and TRBJ2-5, whereas newly diagnosed disease favored TRBV20-1 and TRBJ2-1. The authors acknowledged the small sample size as a limitation that may reduce accuracy.

Libraries were made using multiplex PCR. TCRdb shows the sequencer as Illumina HiSeq 4000. TCR beta libraries were built with iRepertoire HTBI primers and Arm-PCR amplification of CDR3 regions. Gel purification was performed on PCR products prior to sequencing. The study's own analysis went as follows. Gene usage analysis of CDR3 amino acid clonotypes used the approximately 62 TRBV and 14 to 15 TRBJ segments found across samples. Filtered high-quality paired reads were merged into contigs using COPE and FqMerger. BLAST was used to align contigs to the IMGT TRBV, TRBD and TRBJ reference genes, and CDR3 was defined following IMGT. Highly expanded clones were defined as clonotypes with a frequency above 0.1%. Shannon entropy was used to measure repertoire diversity, and the Gini coefficient was used to measure V-J evenness. A clonotype found in more than one individual was treated as public. Clones were called with MiXCR by TCRdb after fastp trimmed the public reads at Q25, and only in-frame beta chains were retained. For every CDR3 protein sequence, its rows merge into one entry that carries the most common genes and DNA. The V and J calls shown here were made by TCRdb, not taken from the authors' results. In all, the sample holds 450,000 to 700,000 distinct CDR3 sequences, and 13% of those were seen once. The ten top clones hold 8.5% to 10% of the sample.

The sample's time point label, in plain terms: newly diagnosed GD, antithyroid drugs for less than 3 months. RNA was extracted from PBMCs in TRIzol for both TCR sequencing and RNA sequencing. Graves' disease was diagnosed according to American Thyroid Association guidelines. Patients for the study were recruited at an endocrinology department in Xi'an, China. Each patient gave approximately 9 milliliters of peripheral blood, collected in an EDTA anticoagulant tube. Ficoll Paque Plus density gradient separation was used to isolate PBMCs, and no additional T cell sorting was done. An Agilent 2100 Bioanalyzer and agarose gel were used to check RNA quality, while a NanoDrop 2000 measured RNA concentration. Comment on this clonotype: It has no known antigen specificity. It has no much larger one-base neighbor in the sample; base qualities were not kept.

The CDR3 goes from the cysteine to the phenylalanine over 19 residues. Only the CDR3 portion is preserved as DNA: 57 bases, with reading frame beginning at the first base. The germline V gene (reference sequence) specifies DFQATT as CDR1 and SNEGSKA as CDR2. Germline trimming: 3 bases from V, 2 bases from J; junction bases outside gene matches: 16. These data were also reused for a study on T cells in Graves' hyperthyroidism and ophthalmopathy. As noted in the second study: Stable Graves' hyperthyroidism was defined as the absence of progression to ophthalmopathy over 18 months of follow-up. The hyperthyroidism patients were between 18 and 65 years old and newly diagnosed, with a disease duration of less than 2 months. Patients with uncontrolled infections, other autoimmune diseases, pregnancy or lactation were excluded. Diagnoses were based on clinical symptoms, serum thyroxine and TRAb, thyroid ultrasound and orbital computed tomography. The TCR CDR3 was subjected to a first round of RT-PCR using the HTBI primer set and the Qiagen OneStep RT-PCR kit. Most expanded thyroid clonotypes (frequency above 0.001) were also found in blood, which suggests that blood repertoires may mirror thyroid immune responses. Ophthalmopathy was separated from stable hyperthyroidism by a 13 V-J signature model, with around 88% sensitivity and about 81% specificity obtained in cross-validation and 80%/75% obtained in testing. During validation, the model predicted progression to ophthalmopathy a median of around six months ahead of onset, with roughly 65% sensitivity and 72% to 80% specificity. To identify TCR V-J signatures that set the groups apart, the researchers used a discovery cohort of more than 95 patients, made up of 43 with Graves' ophthalmopathy and some 58 with stable Graves' hyperthyroidism. Whether ophthalmopathy could be predicted prospectively was tested in an independent validation cohort made up of under 20 hyperthyroidism patients plus 17 patients who later progressed to ophthalmopathy. The 75 to 100 discovery patients were randomly divided into training and test sets at a 7:3 ratio. In addition, the study compared T-cell repertoires in thyroid tissue and in blood from five to seven Graves' hyperthyroidism patients. After sampling, hyperthyroidism patients received methimazole starting at 30 mg daily, and ophthalmopathy patients received high-dose intravenous methylprednisolone. Libraries were constructed in a second round of multiplex PCR, after which size selection and purification were performed. Sequencing of the libraries was done on an Illumina HiSeq2000 using paired-end 100 bp reads. SOAPnuke was used to process the raw data, throwing out any read that contained adapters or uncalled bases, had a mean Phred below 15, or lacked an exact constant-primer or identifier match. COPE v1.2.5 was used to merge the high-quality paired reads, and each unique nucleotide sequence was defined as a clonotype. MiTCR v1.1 was used to align clonotypes to the IMGT TRBV, TRBD and TRBJ reference segments. Only V-J combinations with frequency above 0.0001, covering 99% to 99.2% of repertoires, were analysed. A TCS score was defined as the ratio of F50 (clonal expansion) to E x V (chaos), with BLOSUM62-based TCRdist applied between CDR3 peptides within each V-J. Welch's t-statistics and random forest reduced 450 to 600 V-J features to roughly 13, which were used in a naive Bayes classifier (R e1071). No statistical method was used to set the sample size in advance, and investigators knew the group allocation. The paper describes TCR Vbeta CDR3 sequencing of 120 to 150 peripheral blood samples, made up of approximately 40 ophthalmopathy patients, around 78 hyperthyroidism patients and approximately 17 progressor patients.

This chain joins TRBV20-1 to TRBJ2-7, and 13 junction bases match TRBD2. The material was peripheral blood mononuclear cells (PBMCs), obtained at new diagnosis, from a patient treated with antithyroid drugs. The source of this sequence is a man under 40 with Graves disease. Donor details come from another sample of the same person, matched by shared clones. The encoded CDR3 is CSARRGLAGSGTFPYEQYF. In nucleotide form, the sequence is TGCAGTGCTAGGAGGGGACTAGCGGGATCTGGTACGTTCCCCTACGAGCAGTACTTC.